A selection of T cell receptor beta chains follows, all from one sample in a study of cytomegalovirus exposure and HLA in healthy donors. The repertoire was sequenced with immunoSEQ multiplex PCR; TCRdb's copy has only in-frame clones and lacks some. The table has roughly 290,000 clones, around 90% seen once. Sample: PBMCs. These receptors were collected from a woman aged 18-29 years in good health and CMV-seronegative. CDR3s leave out the opening cysteine and the closing phenylalanine or tryptophan.

j_call v_call cdr3_length cdr3_aa
TRBJ1-2 TRBV13 15 ASSLGGLGGGDYGYT
TRBJ1-3 TRBV28 13 ASNRAGSSGNTIY
TRBJ2-5 TRBV9 14 ASSVRLAGGQETQY
TRBJ2-2 TRBV2 17 ASTKEVPGDRGFSGELF
TRBJ1-1 TRBV10-3 11 AITGTLNTEAF
TRBJ2-1 TRBV18 10 ASSRLNSEQF
TRBJ2-1 TRBV9 15 ASSVAGGSPSVNEQF
TRBJ1-6 TRBV7-9 12 ASSSQGRDSPLH
TRBJ2-2 TRBV11-2 14 ASSPRQGLGTGELF
TRBJ2-1 TRBV9 14 ASSVGPSGAYNEQF
TRBJ1-5 TRBV4-1 11 ASSQENSQPQH
TRBJ2-1 TRBV7-9 11 SSSLGTDNEQF
TRBJ1-5 TRBV2 13 ASFKDLGSNQPQH
TRBJ1-1 TRBV13 13 ASSSPKLGNTEAF
TRBJ1-2 TRBV11-2 11 ASSSPGDGGYT
TRBJ2-7 TRBV4-2 13 ASSPSEDSAYEQY
TRBJ2-1 TRBV2 12 ASNIWGVYNEQF
TRBJ2-1 TRBV5-4 13 ASSLGGGSYNEQF
TRBJ1-2 TRBV6-1 13 ASSEVGGTLVGYT
TRBJ1-6 TRBV2 11 ASTGQINSPLH
TRBJ1-2 TRBV29-1 9 SVDSNYGYT
TRBJ2-1 TRBV6-5 12 ASSYSSGAFLQF
TRBJ2-1 TRBV7-9 14 ASSFGDRGRDNEQF
TRBJ2-3 TRBV7-2 12 ASSLKRGGDTQY
TRBJ1-2 TRBV5-6 11 ASSPIDSYGYT
TRBJ1-5 TRBV9 12 ASSVDPVAQPQH
TRBJ1-2 TRBV7-9 16 ASSPRTGGSLRRSGYT
TRBJ2-1 TRBV5-4 12 ASTTRGSYNEQF
TRBJ2-7 TRBV10-3 13 AISEYDRGTYEQY
TRBJ1-1 TRBV6-5 13 ASTTGTGANTEAF
TRBJ1-5 TRBV19 13 ASSIQPGLNQPQH
TRBJ1-1 TRBV9 12 ASRTGDRSTEAF